A single sample is the source of the 27 T cell receptor beta chains below, sequenced in a study of technical replicates of blood from four donors (TCRdb year 2017). The library was built by means of the immunoSEQ multiplex PCR assay. In TCRdb, the immuneACCESS table is reduced to in-frame sequences with V and J assigned. These tables do not hold every clone; where another copy was compared, an unresolved V gene accounts for under half, and the others remain unexplained. The sample table holds over 85,000 clones, of which 96% were seen once. The ten largest clones add up to about 0.34% of the sample. Sequencing was carried out using T cells isolated from PBMCs. The receptor set was obtained from a human donor in good health.

The V gene is TRBV27, the J gene TRBJ2-1, with 7 positions matching TRBD2. The CDR3 spans 14 residues. Germline V lookup: CDR1 MNHEY, CDR2 SMNVEV (reference sequence). The junction had 5 bases not matched to a gene; V was cut back by 3 bases and J by 6 bases. CDR3 sequence (DNA): TGTGCCAGCAGTTTTGGCGGGAGAAGCAATGAGCAGTTCTTC. It yields the protein CASSFGGRSNEQFF.

The V call is TRBV10-2, the J call TRBJ1-5; unclear D gene. Germline lookup yields CDR1 WSHSY and CDR2 SAAADI. This CDR3 region has 12 residues. V lost 4 bases and J lost 4, with 5 bases in between. The CDR3 protein is CASSGGNQPQHF. The DNA for the CDR3 is TGCGCCAGCAGTGGCGGAAATCAGCCCCAGCATTTT.

V usage is TRBV5-1 and J usage is TRBJ2-7, with a possible D match to TRBD1 (5 bases). The germline CDR1 and CDR2 sequences are SGHRS and YFSETQ. The CDR3 covers 15 residues. Trimming removed 4 bases from V and 4 bases from J, with 18 bases in between. The CDR3 DNA reads TGCGCCAGCAGCCCCGGACAAATCCTTTTATACGAGCAGTACTTC. It yields the protein CASSPGQILLYEQYF. Supplemented by reference TRBV5-1 and TRBJ2-7, the full variable domain reads KAGVTQTPRYLIKTRGQQVTLSCSPISGHRSVSWYQQTPGQGLQFLFEYFSETQRNKGNFPGRFSGRQFSNSRSEMNVSTLELGDSALYLCASSPGQILLYEQYFGPGTRLTVT.

This rearrangement joins TRBV6-1 to TRBJ2-2; 7 nucleotides agree with TRBD1. This CDR3 is 15 amino acids long. Germline V CDR1 and CDR2: MNHNS, SASEGT. Trimming took 6 bases from V and 1 from J; bases not matched to a gene: 5. The CDR3 here is CASSLRQGNTGELFF. The DNA of the CDR3 is TGTGCCAGCAGCCTTCGACAGGGGAACACCGGGGAGCTGTTTTTT.

This chain uses TRBV9 with TRBJ1-3, with a tentative D call TRBD1 (6 bases). CDR3 length: 14 amino acids. Germline values: CDR1 SGDLS, CDR2 YYNGEE. The V end was cut by 3 bases, the J end by 2 bases, with 9 bases between. The CDR3 DNA is TGTGCCAGCAGCGCACAGGGTGCTGGAAACACCATATATTTT. Protein: CASSAQGAGNTIYF.

This clone showed up just once. The chain uses TRBV29-1 and TRBJ1-5; 8 bases are a match to TRBD1. The CDR3 is 13 residues long. With V trimmed by 8 bases and J by 5 bases, 8 bases remained unmatched. Germline CDR1 SQVTM, CDR2 ANQGSEA. This CDR3 reads CSTRTGLDQPQHF. DNA of the CDR3: TGCAGCACGAGGACAGGGCTGGATCAGCCCCAGCATTTT.

V is TRBV7-9 and J is TRBJ1-2; D may be TRBD1 (5 bases). The germline gives CDR1 SEHNR, CDR2 FQNEAQ (reference sequence). Trimming took 7 bases from V and 6 from J, leaving 12 bases between them. The CDR3 totals 12 residues. The CDR3 region is CASIIGVDGYTF. Written as DNA, the CDR3 is TGTGCCAGCATCATAGGGGTCGATGGCTACACCTTC.

The chain links TRBV6-6 to TRBJ1-1; 8 nucleotides match TRBD1. Trimming at V came to 0 bases and at J to 4 bases, leaving 7 bases not matched to a gene. Germline values: CDR1 MNHNY, CDR2 SVGAGI (reference sequence). The CDR3 is 16 amino acids. The CDR3: CASSYSMTGAGTEAFF. CDR3 nucleotide sequence: TGTGCCAGCAGTTACTCAATGACAGGGGCGGGCACTGAAGCTTTCTTT.

This chain links TRBV2 with TRBJ1-1, with 9 bases aligning to TRBD1. The CDR3 consists of 12 residues. The germline V gene encodes CDR1 SNHLY and CDR2 FYNNEI. With 6 bases clipped from V and 5 bases from J, the junction kept 1 base outside the gene matches. DNA of the CDR3: TGTGCCAGCAGGGGGACAGGGACTGAAGCTTTCTTT. Amino acids: CASRGTGTEAFF.

The chain carries TRBV29-1 and TRBJ2-7, with TRBD2 matching 8 bases. The CDR3 extends over 14 amino acids. J was trimmed by 5 bases and V by 5 bases; bases with no gene match: 11. The germline V gene encodes CDR1 SQVTM and CDR2 ANQGSEA. The CDR3 loop reads CSVLAGGPFDEQYF. The CDR3 coding sequence is TGCAGCGTTTTGGCGGGAGGTCCCTTCGACGAGCAGTACTTC.

V usage is TRBV10-3 and J usage is TRBJ2-7; D is perhaps TRBD2 (5 bases). Germline loops: CDR1 ENHRY, CDR2 SYGVKD. V dropped 11 bases and J dropped 5 bases, with 19 bases sitting between them. CDR3 size: 13 residues. This chain's CDR3 is CASERTGSNEQYF. As DNA, the CDR3 is TGTGCCTCAGAACGGACGGGGTCCAACGAGCAGTACTTC.

V and J are TRBV28 and TRBJ2-7, with D possibly matching TRBD1 (6 bases). The V end lost 10 bases, the J end lost 1 base, and 17 bases lay between the germline ends. The CDR3 is 14 amino acids. Germline-derived CDR1 and CDR2 are MDHEN and SYDVKM. DNA of the CDR3: TGTGCCACCCTAAGGGACACGCCGTCCTACGAGCAGTACTTC. Its protein product is CATLRDTPSYEQYF.

V usage is TRBV27 and J usage is TRBJ2-7; 15 positions match TRBD2. Per germline, CDR1 MNHEY and CDR2 SMNVEV (reference sequence). J lost 3 bases, V lost 6 bases, and 6 bases had no gene match. The CDR3 is made up of 16 amino acids. CDR3 nucleotides: TGTGCCAGCAGAGGACTAGCGGGAGGGCTACACTACGAGCAGTACTTC. Its protein product is CASRGLAGGLHYEQYF.

The J gene is TRBJ2-5, the V gene TRBV7-7, with 11 bases matching TRBD2. Germline trimming cut 5 bases from V and 2 bases from J; bases unmatched to any gene: 4. The CDR3 is 15 amino acids. The germline gives CDR1 SSHAT, CDR2 FNYEAQ (reference sequence). CDR3 DNA sequence: TGTGCCAGCAGCCCTTCTAGCGGGAGGCAAGAGACCCAGTACTTC. It translates to CASSPSSGRQETQYF.

The chain carries TRBV5-1 and TRBJ2-2; no firm D call. Per the germline V gene, CDR1 is SGHRS and CDR2 is YFSETQ. The CDR3 extends over 13 amino acids. Trimming shortened V by 7 bases and J by 5 bases, and 12 bases separated the two germline ends. CDR3 region: CASLDRGTGELFF. DNA for the CDR3: TGCGCCAGCTTAGACCGAGGAACCGGGGAGCTGTTTTTT.

Here the CDR3 reads CASSLQREVWEQYF. In nucleotides, the CDR3 is TGTGCCAGCAGCTTACAGCGGGAGGTTTGGGAGCAGTACTTC. The V call is TRBV11-3, the J call TRBJ2-7; TRBD2 aligns across 9 bases. V lost 2 bases and J lost 7; bases outside the gene matches: 6. This CDR3 spans 14 amino acids. Germline V CDR1 and CDR2: SGHNT, YENEEA.

This chain links TRBV29-1 with TRBJ1-1, with D perhaps TRBD1 (5 bases). The CDR3 extends over 13 amino acids. The ends were cut back, 5 bases at V and 4 bases at J, with 14 bases in the middle. Germline loops: CDR1 SQVTM, CDR2 ANQGSEA. In DNA form, the CDR3 reads TGCAGCGTTCCCCTGGCAGGGATCACTGAAGCTTTCTTT. It is translated as CSVPLAGITEAFF.

CDR3 in amino acids: CSVERSGGRSYEQYF. In nucleotides, the CDR3 is TGCAGCGTTGAACGGTCGGGGGGCCGATCCTACGAGCAGTACTTC. This rearrangement joins TRBV29-1 to TRBJ2-7, with D maybe TRBD2 (7 bases). The V end lost 2 bases, the J end lost 1 base, and 15 bases lay between the germline ends. The germline gives CDR1 SQVTM, CDR2 ANQGSEA. This CDR3 region has 15 residues.

The rearrangement links TRBV19 to TRBJ1-5; the D gene is possibly TRBD1 (5 bases). Trimming pared 5 bases from V and 7 bases from J, leaving 15 bases between. CDR3 length: 14 residues. CDR1 is LNHDA, CDR2 SQIVND, per germline (reference sequence). Here the CDR3 reads CASSPTGGRQPQHF. The CDR3 nucleotides read TGTGCCAGTAGTCCCACGGGGGGTAGGCAGCCCCAGCATTTT.

The chain links TRBV13 to TRBJ2-5, with D tentatively TRBD2 (6 bases). Germline CDR1 is PRHDT and CDR2 is FYEKMQ (reference sequence). V was shortened by 2 bases and J by 3 bases, with 22 bases between the two germline ends. The CDR3 runs 18 residues. The CDR3 here is CASSLYGPGVAEKETQYF. CDR3 in DNA: TGTGCCAGCAGCTTATATGGCCCGGGGGTAGCGGAGAAAGAGACCCAGTACTTC. The full variable domain, completed using reference TRBV13 and TRBJ2-5, is AAGVIQSPRHLIKEKRETATLKCYPIPRHDTVYWYQQGPGQDPQFLISFYEKMQSDKGSIPDRFSAQQFSDYHSELNMSSLELGDSALYFCASSLYGPGVAEKETQYFGPGTRLLVL.

The chain recombines TRBV30 with TRBJ1-3; D not certain. Trimming removed 3 bases at V and 2 bases at J, with 14 bases between. CDR3 length: 15 residues. Germline V gene data show CDR1 as GTSNPN and CDR2 as SVGIG (reference sequence). DNA of the CDR3: TGTGCCTGGAGAGGCGGCGGTTCGGCTGGAAACACCATATATTTT. Translation: CAWRGGGSAGNTIYF.

The chain recombines TRBV29-1 with TRBJ2-7; a weak D match, TRBD1 (6 bases). CDR3 size: 13 residues. CDR1 SQVTM and CDR2 ANQGSEA come from the germline V gene. The ends were cut back, 3 bases at V and 4 bases at J, with 13 bases in the middle. CDR3 residues: CSVEGALSYEQYF. The CDR3 DNA follows: TGCAGCGTTGAGGGGGCCCTCAGTTACGAGCAGTACTTC.

The gene calls are TRBV14 and TRBJ2-7; possibly TRBD2 for D (5 bases). V was cut by 1 base and J by 2 bases, with 12 bases left in between. Per the germline V gene, CDR1 is SGHDN and CDR2 is FVKESK. This CDR3 is 15 amino acids long. The CDR3, as DNA: TGTGCCAGCAGCCAAGCGTTAGCGTCGACCTACGAGCAGTACTTC. Protein: CASSQALASTYEQYF.

CDR3 sequence: CASSKGQGNGGYTF. DNA for the CDR3: TGTGCCAGCAGTAAGGGACAGGGGAACGGTGGCTACACCTTC. The gene calls are TRBV6-6 and TRBJ1-2; 10 bases match TRBD1. The CDR3 length is 14 residues. Unmatched junction bases numbered 7, after V lost 5 bases and J lost 7 bases. Germline-derived CDR1 and CDR2 are MNHNY and SVGAGI (reference sequence).

V usage is TRBV15 and J usage is TRBJ2-2; 8 nucleotides agree with TRBD2. The CDR3 spans 14 residues. The V and J ends lost 7 bases and 5 bases, in that order; junction bases with no gene match: 6. Germline-derived CDR1 and CDR2 are LNHNV and YYDKDF (reference sequence). CDR3 bases: TGTGCCACCACGCGGGCTAGCGGGACCGGGGAGCTGTTTTTT. Protein product: CATTRASGTGELFF.

V and J are TRBV30 and TRBJ2-1; 7 bases map to TRBD2. This CDR3 contains 16 residues. Trimming cost V 2 bases and J 4 bases; bases outside gene matches: 11. CDR1 GTSNPN and CDR2 SVGIG come from the germline V gene (reference sequence). The CDR3 here is CAWSKVGLAVYNEQFF. In nucleotides, the CDR3 is TGTGCCTGGAGTAAGGTCGGGCTAGCGGTTTACAATGAGCAGTTCTTC.

The rearrangement joins TRBV10-1 to TRBJ1-1; 8 bases line up with TRBD1. CDR3 length equals 16 residues. From germline, CDR1 is WNHNN and CDR2 SYGVQD (reference sequence). Germline trimming cut 7 bases from V and 1 base from J; bases unmatched to any gene: 11. This chain's CDR3 is CASTGQGEMPNTEAFF. The CDR3 nucleotides are TGCGCCAGCACAGGACAGGGAGAAATGCCGAACACTGAAGCTTTCTTT.